At least ten counts were recorded for the clone carrying this TCR beta chain. Its antigen is still unknown. At one end the junction does not follow the germline gene, possibly because of a read error. This entry comes from a study of regulatory T cells in long-lasting Graves disease. About the study: Newly diagnosed Graves' patients had under 3 months of antithyroid drugs.

Study-wide findings and caveats: Newly diagnosed Graves' patients had higher TCR diversity than persistent ones.

The time point was: newly diagnosed GD, antithyroid drugs for less than 3 months. RNA isolated from PBMCs was used to make the TCR library. Enrollment of patients was through an endocrinology department in Xi'an, China. The CDR3 has 15 residues. Germline lookup yields CDR1 SGHRS and CDR2 YFSETQ. CDR3 regions were amplified by Arm-PCR using iRepertoire HTBI primers to build TCR beta libraries. Original handling: Taken together, the samples had 60 or so TRBV and roughly 14 TRBJ segments identified. TCRdb redid the calling of the multiplex PCR reads with MiXCR, one entry per CDR3 protein. The V and J calls come from TCRdb's annotation, not from the publication. The table has approximately 440,000 distinct CDR3 sequences, about a sixth seen once. This sample also belongs to another study, concerning T cells in Graves' hyperthyroidism and ophthalmopathy.

The input for sequencing was peripheral blood mononuclear cells (PBMCs), taken at new diagnosis, from a patient treated with antithyroid drugs. The sequence was obtained from a man aged 35 to 55 with Graves disease. V gene TRBV5-1 combines with J gene TRBJ2-3; possible D gene TRBD2, 6 bases. Written as DNA, the CDR3 is TGTGCCAGCAGCCGCGGGATAAAAACAACAGATACGCAGTATTTT. Its protein is CASSRGIKTTDTQYF.